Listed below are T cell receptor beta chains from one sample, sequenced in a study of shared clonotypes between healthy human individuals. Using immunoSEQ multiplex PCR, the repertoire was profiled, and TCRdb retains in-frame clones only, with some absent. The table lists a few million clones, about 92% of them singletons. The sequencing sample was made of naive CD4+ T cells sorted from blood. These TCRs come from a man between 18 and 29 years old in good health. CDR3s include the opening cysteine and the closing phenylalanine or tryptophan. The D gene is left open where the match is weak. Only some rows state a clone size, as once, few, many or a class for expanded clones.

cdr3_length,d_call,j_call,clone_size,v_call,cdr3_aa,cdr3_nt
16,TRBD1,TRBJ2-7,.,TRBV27,CASSAPAGQGVYEQYF,TGTGCCAGCAGTGCTCCCGCCGGACAGGGGGTGTACGAGCAGTACTTC
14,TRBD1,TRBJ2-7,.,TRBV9,CASSPGQGLYEQYF,TGTGCCAGCAGCCCGGGACAGGGTTTGTACGAGCAGTACTTC
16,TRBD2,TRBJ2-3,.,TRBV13,CASSLVAGGVTDTQYF,TGTGCCAGCAGCTTAGTGGCGGGGGGAGTTACAGATACGCAGTATTTT
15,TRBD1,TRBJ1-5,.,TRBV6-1,CASSAQGVANQPQHF,TGTGCCAGCAGCGCTCAGGGGGTGGCCAATCAGCCCCAGCATTTT
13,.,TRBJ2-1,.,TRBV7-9,CASSLTGNNEQFF,TGTGCCAGCAGCTTAACAGGGAACAATGAGCAGTTCTTC
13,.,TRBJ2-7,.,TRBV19,CASSPGGTYEQYF,TGTGCCAGTAGTCCAGGGGGGACCTACGAGCAGTACTTC
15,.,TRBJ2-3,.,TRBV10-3,CAISESRGRTDTQYF,TGTGCCATCAGTGAGTCTCGCGGGCGTACAGATACGCAGTATTTT
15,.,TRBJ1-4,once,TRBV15,CATSSGTLPNQKLFF,TGTGCCACCAGCTCAGGGACGCTTCCTAATCAAAAACTGTTTTTT
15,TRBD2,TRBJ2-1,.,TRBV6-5,CASSYSSGRVNEQFF,TGTGCCAGCAGTTATTCTAGCGGGAGGGTCAATGAGCAGTTCTTC
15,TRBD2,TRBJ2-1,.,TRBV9,CASSMTSGSVNEQFF,TGTGCCAGCAGCATGACTAGCGGGAGTGTCAATGAGCAGTTCTTC
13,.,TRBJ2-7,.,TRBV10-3,CAISEGDPYEQYF,TGTGCCATCAGTGAGGGGGACCCCTACGAGCAGTACTTC
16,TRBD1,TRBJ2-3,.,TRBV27,CASSLLRDRGPDTQYF,TGTGCCAGCAGTCTCCTCCGGGACAGGGGTCCAGATACGCAGTATTTT
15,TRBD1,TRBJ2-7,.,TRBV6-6,CASSYSDRGSYEQYF,TGTGCCAGCAGTTACTCTGACAGGGGATCCTACGAGCAGTACTTC
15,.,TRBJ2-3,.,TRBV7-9,CASSLALFFTDTQYF,TGTGCCAGCAGCTTAGCGCTATTCTTCACAGATACGCAGTATTTT
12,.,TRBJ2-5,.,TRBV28,CASSLLGETQYF,TGTGCCAGCAGTTTACTTGGAGAGACCCAGTACTTC
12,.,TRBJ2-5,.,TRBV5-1,CASSLPGETQYF,TGCGCCAGCAGCTTACCCGGAGAGACCCAGTACTTC
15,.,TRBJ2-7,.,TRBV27,CASGGPGLASYEQYF,TGTGCCAGCGGCGGGCCGGGACTCGCATCCTACGAGCAGTACTTC
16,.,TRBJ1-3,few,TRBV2,CASRREAGLNGNTIYF,TGTGCCAGCAGAAGAGAGGCAGGGTTAAATGGAAACACCATATATTTT
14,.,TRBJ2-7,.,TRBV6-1,CASGGGGYRNEQYF,TGTGCCAGCGGAGGGGGGGGCTATCGGAACGAGCAGTACTTC
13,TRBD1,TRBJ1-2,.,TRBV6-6,CASSLQGNYGYTF,TGTGCCAGCAGTTTACAGGGGAACTATGGCTACACCTTC
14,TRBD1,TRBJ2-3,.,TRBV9,CASSEQGSTDTQYF,TGTGCCAGCAGCGAACAGGGGAGCACAGATACGCAGTATTTT
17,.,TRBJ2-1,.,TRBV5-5,CASSLDVGFSSYNEQFF,TGTGCCAGCAGCTTGGACGTAGGGTTCAGCTCCTACAATGAGCAGTTCTTC
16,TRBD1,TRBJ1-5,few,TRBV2,CASSQGGGGSNQPQHF,TGTGCCAGCAGTCAGGGGGGCGGGGGTAGCAATCAGCCCCAGCATTTT
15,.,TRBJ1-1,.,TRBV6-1,CASTSGAASNTEAFF,TGTGCCAGCACGTCTGGGGCCGCGTCGAACACTGAAGCTTTCTTT
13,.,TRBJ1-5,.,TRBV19,CASSYRINQPQHF,TGTGCCAGTAGTTACCGTATCAATCAGCCCCAGCATTTT
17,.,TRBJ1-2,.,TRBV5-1,CASSFVGLGTGGYGYTF,TGCGCCAGCAGCTTCGTCGGCTTAGGGACCGGGGGCTATGGCTACACCTTC
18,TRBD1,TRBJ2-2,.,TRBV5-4,CASSKTGEGPPNTGELFF,TGTGCCAGCAGTAAGACAGGGGAAGGGCCTCCGAACACCGGGGAGCTGTTTTTT
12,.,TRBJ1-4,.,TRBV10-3,CAISGRGEKLFF,TGTGCCATCAGCGGAAGGGGGGAAAAACTGTTTTTT
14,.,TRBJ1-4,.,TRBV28,CASSLGGRDEKLFF,TGTGCCAGCAGTTTGGGGGGGCGGGATGAAAAACTGTTTTTT
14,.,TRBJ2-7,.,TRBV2,CASSESKGRAQQYF,TGTGCCAGCAGTGAAAGTAAAGGCAGGGCCCAGCAGTACTTC
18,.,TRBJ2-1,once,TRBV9,CASSPPISRPNPYNEQFF,TGTGCCAGCAGCCCGCCCATTAGCCGGCCTAACCCCTACAATGAGCAGTTCTTC
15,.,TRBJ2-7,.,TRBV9,CASSRSEAKHYEQYF,TGTGCCAGCAGCAGATCCGAGGCCAAGCACTACGAGCAGTACTTC
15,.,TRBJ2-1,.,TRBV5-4,CASSLPRDQTNEQFF,TGTGCCAGCAGCCTACCCCGGGACCAGACTAATGAGCAGTTCTTC
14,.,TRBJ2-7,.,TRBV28,CASSFSSGSYEQYF,TGTGCCAGCAGTTTTAGTTCAGGCTCCTACGAGCAGTACTTC
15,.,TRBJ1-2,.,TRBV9,CASSVLFQGIGGYTF,TGTGCCAGCAGCGTACTGTTCCAGGGGATTGGCGGCTACACCTTC
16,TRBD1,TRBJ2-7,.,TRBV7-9,CASSLEVTGWGIEQYF,TGTGCCAGCAGCTTAGAGGTGACAGGGTGGGGAATCGAGCAGTACTTC
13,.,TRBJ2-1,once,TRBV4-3,CASSQDHKNEQFF,TGCGCCAGCAGCCAAGATCACAAAAATGAGCAGTTCTTC
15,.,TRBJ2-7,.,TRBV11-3,CASSCDTRVLYEQYF,TGTGCCAGCAGCTGCGACACACGGGTTCTATACGAGCAGTACTTC
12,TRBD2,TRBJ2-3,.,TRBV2,CASSQRLAGLYF,TGTGCCAGCAGTCAGAGACTAGCGGGGCTATATTTT
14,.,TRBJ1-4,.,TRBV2,CASSDDGGPEKLFF,TGTGCCAGCAGTGATGACGGGGGCCCAGAAAAACTGTTTTTT
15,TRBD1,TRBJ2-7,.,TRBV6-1,CATLSGTGNSYEQYF,TGTGCCACCCTATCCGGGACAGGTAACTCCTACGAGCAGTACTTC
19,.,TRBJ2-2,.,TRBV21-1,CASSLPGLAVPFETGELFF,TGTGCCAGCAGCCTACCGGGACTAGCGGTCCCCTTCGAGACCGGGGAGCTGTTTTTT
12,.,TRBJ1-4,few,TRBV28,CASSFRMSKLFF,TGTGCCAGCAGTTTCCGTATGTCGAAACTGTTTTTT
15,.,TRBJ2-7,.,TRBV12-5,CASGGPLGGSHEQYF,TGTGCTAGTGGGGGTCCATTGGGCGGGTCCCACGAGCAGTACTTC